A single sample gave rise to the 7 T cell receptor beta chains below, sequenced in a study of a mutant IDH1 vaccine in newly diagnosed glioma. Time point specified: week 23, last vaccination. Doses of 300 ug of mutant IDH1 20-mer peptide were given with topical imiquimod. Data came from immunoSEQ multiplex PCR; TCRdb stores just in-frame clones and leaves some out. The data show 25,000 to 30,000 clones, roughly 80% seen once. Their cognate antigens are unknown. Source: PBMCs, taken from a glioma patient whose treatment included an IDH1 peptide vaccine. All receptors derive from a woman aged 25-40 years with glioma.

This sequence joins TRBV5-4 and TRBJ2-7, with a weak D call TRBD2 (6 bases). V was trimmed by 7 bases and J by 2 bases, leaving 16 bases between them. Germline V gives CDR1 SGHNT, CDR2 YYREEE (reference sequence). The CDR3 sequence is 14 residues long. The CDR3 region is CASRSDYLTYEQYF. CDR3 DNA sequence: TGTGCCAGCCGGTCGGACTATCTCACCTACGAGCAGTACTTC.

This sequence joins TRBV6-4 and TRBJ2-7, with 8 bases that match TRBD2. Germline V lookup: CDR1 MRHNA, CDR2 SNTAGT. This CDR3 is 10 amino acids long. Unmatched junction bases numbered 4, after V lost 11 bases and J lost 7 bases. CDR3 sequence: CAGRGGEQYF. For the CDR3, the DNA is TGTGCCGGCCGGGGGGGAGAGCAGTACTTC.

The J gene is TRBJ2-5, the V gene TRBV25-1; 7 nucleotides agree with TRBD1. The CDR3 has 13 amino acids. Germline V lookup: CDR1 MGHDK, CDR2 SYGVNS. After removal of 4 bases from V and 2 bases from J, the junction contained 1 base not matched to a gene. The CDR3 sequence is CASSGGQQETQYF. CDR3 sequence (DNA): TGTGCCAGCAGTGGGGGACAGCAAGAGACCCAGTACTTC.

This clone is a singleton in its sample. Here the CDR3 DNA reads TGTGCCAGCAGCTTCAGGGGAGCGGGCTATCAGCCCCAGCATTTT. Its protein product is CASSFRGAGYQPQHF. This chain links TRBV5-6 with TRBJ1-5; D is perhaps TRBD1 (6 bases). V was cut by 2 bases and J by 5 bases, with 14 bases left in between. This CDR3 comprises 15 residues. Per germline, CDR1 SGHDT and CDR2 YYEEEE. Complete variable domain (other parts from reference TRBV5-6 and TRBJ1-5): DAGVTQSPTHLIKTRGQQVTLRCSPKSGHDTVSWYQQALGQGPQFIFQYYEEEERQRGNFPDRFSGHQFPNYSSELNVNALLLGDSALYLCASSFRGAGYQPQHFGDGTRLSIL.

The chain joins TRBV7-6 to TRBJ1-5; D is perhaps TRBD1 (5 bases). The germline V gene has CDR1 SGHVS and CDR2 FNYEAQ. This CDR3 has 17 residues. The ends were cut back, 1 base at V and 0 bases at J, with 13 bases in the middle. The DNA for the CDR3 is TGTGCCAGCAGCTTAGTGGCAGGACATGATAGCAATCAGCCCCAGCATTTT. It encodes CASSLVAGHDSNQPQHF.

The rearrangement uses TRBV2 and TRBJ1-2, with 7 bases matching TRBD1. Germline loops: CDR1 SNHLY, CDR2 FYNNEI. V lost 8 bases, J lost 6 bases, and 12 bases stayed unmatched. The CDR3 totals 14 residues. The DNA of the CDR3 is TGTGCCAGCCGCTCGGGGGGGGACAGTAATGGCTACACCTTC. Translation: CASRSGGDSNGYTF.

This chain uses TRBV2 with TRBJ1-1; unclear D gene. Germline V gene data show CDR1 as SNHLY and CDR2 as FYNNEI. The length of the CDR3 is 14 residues. The V gene lost 7 bases and the J gene lost 0 bases, with 12 bases spanning the gap. The CDR3 loop reads CASTLTGMNTEAFF. CDR3 in DNA: TGTGCCAGCACCTTGACTGGAATGAACACTGAAGCTTTCTTT.